This T cell receptor beta chain was obtained from a study of T cell responses to AZD1222 COVID-19 vaccine. As for this clone: Its specificity is not known.

Study-wide points: The donor cohort was predominantly white British with a female majority, and clonal diversity may have been underestimated. Epitopes outside B.1.351 and B.1.1.7 mutated regions reportedly drew nearly half of spike TCRs.

Assay: immunoSEQ multiplex PCR; the TCRdb copy retains only in-frame clones and omits some. The data contain around 100,000 clones, approximately 84% of them singletons. Germline CDR1 is DFQATT and CDR2 is SNEGSKA (reference sequence). V was cut by 3 bases and J by 8 bases, with 7 bases left in between. CDR3 size: 11 residues. The origin of this receptor is an adult in good health. The material sequenced was peripheral blood, taken on day 0 of AZD1222 vaccination. The V call is TRBV20-1, the J call TRBJ1-4; D ambiguous. The CDR3 loop is CSASLREKLFF. The CDR3 coding sequence is TGCAGTGCTAGCTTGCGGGAAAAACTGTTTTTT.